The clone carrying this T cell receptor (beta chain) was found many times. Deletions cut 0 bases from V and 3 bases from J, with 11 bases between. Germline assignment: CDR1 LGHNA and CDR2 YSLEER. The CDR3 is 15 amino acids. This sample was taken from a study of neurological immune-mediated disorders. TCRdb re-called the 5' RACE reads through MiXCR, storing one row per CDR3 protein. This table has about 120,000 distinct CDR3 sequences, about 3.2% appearing once. Sequenced material: PBMCs. The chain combines TRBV4-3 with TRBJ1-2; TRBD1 is a possible D gene (6 bases). This receptor was taken from a young woman with multiple sclerosis. CDR3 sequence: CASSQDAGGDYGYTF. In DNA, the CDR3 is TGCGCCAGCAGCCAAGATGCCGGGGGCGACTATGGCTACACCTTC.